The 30 T cell receptor beta chains below were found in one sample sequenced in a study of cytomegalovirus exposure and HLA in healthy donors (TCRdb year 2017). The library was built by means of the immunoSEQ multiplex PCR assay. The table comes from immuneACCESS by way of TCRdb, which keeps in-frame sequences with V and J called. Part of the clones is missing from these tables; in studies checked, under half for an unresolved V gene and the rest for unknown reasons. The sample profile shows 200,000 to 250,000 clones; 65% to 85% of them were found once. The ten largest clones capture 11% to 15% of the sample. The sequenced material came from PBMCs. The origin of the receptors is a young woman in good health and CMV-seropositive.

J is TRBJ2-7 and V is TRBV28; 10 nucleotides line up with TRBD1. CDR3 length: 15 residues. Trimming took 8 bases from V and 8 from J; bases not matched to a gene: 15. Per the germline V gene, CDR1 is MDHEN and CDR2 is SYDVKM. The CDR3 DNA sequence: TGTGCCAGCGGGGGAACCGGGACAGGGGCCTTTAAGCAGTACTTC. Residues: CASGGTGTGAFKQYF.

This clone has a single count. The J gene is TRBJ2-3, the V gene TRBV9; D not certain. Deletions cut 6 bases from V and 0 bases from J, with 23 bases between. Germline CDR1 and CDR2: SGDLS and YYNGEE. This CDR3 region has 18 residues. CDR3 loop: CASNAHPDQAVSTDTQYF. The CDR3 DNA sequence: TGTGCCAGCAACGCGCACCCTGACCAGGCCGTTAGCACAGATACGCAGTATTTT.

The chain is built from TRBV4-1 and TRBJ2-1; TRBD1 or TRBD2 may be the D gene (5 bases each). Germline CDR1 reads MGHRA; CDR2 reads YSYEKL. Trimming removed 6 bases from V and 5 bases from J, with 23 bases in between. This CDR3 contains 17 residues. This CDR3 reads CASSAGGASPKNNEQFF. In nucleotides, the CDR3 is TGCGCCAGCAGTGCCGGTGGGGCTAGCCCTAAGAACAATGAGCAGTTCTTC.

V usage is TRBV29-1 and J usage is TRBJ2-5; 15 bases map to TRBD2. The CDR3 extends over 16 amino acids. Germline CDR1 and CDR2: SQVTM and ANQGSEA. The V gene end was trimmed by 8 bases and the J gene end by 0 bases; junction bases not matched to a gene: 7. In DNA, the CDR3 is TGCAGCCCCCGGACTAGCGGGAGGGCCCACCAAGAGACCCAGTACTTC. This codes for CSPRTSGRAHQETQYF.

This chain connects TRBV11-1 to TRBJ1-1, with D unresolved. CDR1 and CDR2 from the germline V gene are SGHAT and FQDESV (reference sequence). Trimming removed 1 base at V and 1 base at J, with 7 bases between. The CDR3 is 14 residues long. The CDR3 spells CASSLVSGNTEAFF. Written as DNA, the CDR3 is TGTGCCAGCAGCTTAGTGTCGGGGAACACTGAAGCTTTCTTT.

The V gene is TRBV5-4, the J gene TRBJ1-1; no clear D gene. The ends were cut back, 2 bases at V and 0 bases at J, with 5 bases in the middle. Looked up from germline, CDR1 is SGHNT and CDR2 is YYREEE (reference sequence). The CDR3 contains 13 residues. CDR3 in DNA: TGTGCCAGCAGCTTTAGACTGAACACTGAAGCTTTCTTT. Translation: CASSFRLNTEAFF.

V is TRBV7-2 and J is TRBJ1-1; the D gene is possibly TRBD1 (6 bases). Germline CDR1 reads SGHTA; CDR2 reads FQGNSA. CDR3 size: 16 residues. Trimming took off 1 base at V and 3 bases at J, with 15 bases between the two ends. CDR3 nucleotides: TGTGCCAGCAGCTTAGGGCCTCGGGGGGCTTACACTGAAGCTTTCTTT. It yields the protein CASSLGPRGAYTEAFF.

The V and J genes are TRBV27 and TRBJ2-7; 7 bases map to TRBD1. Germline lookup yields CDR1 MNHEY and CDR2 SMNVEV (reference sequence). This CDR3 is built from 13 residues. V was clipped by 4 bases and J by 3 bases; unmatched bases: 3. CDR3 in DNA: TGTGCCAGCAGTTCGGGACAGTACTACGAGCAGTACTTC. This sequence encodes CASSSGQYYEQYF.

V gene TRBV4-1 combines with J gene TRBJ2-2, with D possibly matching TRBD1 (5 bases). The CDR3 consists of 14 residues. CDR1 is MGHRA, CDR2 YSYEKL, per germline. Trimming pared 0 bases from V and 5 bases from J, leaving 7 bases between. The CDR3 loop is CASSQESGTGELFF. DNA for the CDR3: TGCGCCAGCAGCCAAGAGTCAGGGACCGGGGAGCTGTTTTTT.

The DNA of the CDR3 is TGTGCCAGCAGTGAAGAGGGGCAGGAGAAGAGGATTAACTATGGCTACACCTTC. The encoded protein is CASSEEGQEKRINYGYTF. V is TRBV2 and J is TRBJ1-2, with a possible D match to TRBD1 (5 bases). Per germline, CDR1 SNHLY and CDR2 FYNNEI. The V gene lost 1 base and the J gene lost 1 base, with 19 bases spanning the gap. The CDR3 has 18 amino acids.

The chain uses TRBV7-6 and TRBJ1-2; possibly TRBD1 for D (6 bases). The CDR3 covers 13 residues. Trimming left V 4 bases short and J 4 bases short, with 10 bases between. Germline-derived CDR1 and CDR2 are SGHVS and FNYEAQ. CDR3 sequence: CASSSDRAYGYTF. As DNA, the CDR3 is TGTGCCAGCAGCTCGGACAGAGCCTATGGCTACACCTTC.

This chain links TRBV30 with TRBJ2-3, with TRBD1 matching 11 bases. CDR1 and CDR2 from the germline V gene are GTSNPN and SVGIG (reference sequence). This CDR3 is built from 12 residues. V lost 5 bases and J lost 6; bases outside the gene matches: 1. The DNA for the CDR3 is TGTGCCTGGGGGACAGGGGGGGATACGCAGTATTTT. Its translation: CAWGTGGDTQYF.

The rearrangement uses TRBV18 and TRBJ1-5; D is perhaps TRBD1 (5 bases). Trimming pared 6 bases from V and 5 bases from J, leaving 20 bases between. Germline CDR1 and CDR2: KGHSH and LQKENI. The CDR3 loop spans 16 amino acids. This chain's CDR3 is CASSPTGPPLDQPQHF. Here the CDR3 DNA reads TGTGCCAGCTCTCCCACAGGACCCCCACTAGATCAGCCCCAGCATTTT.

The rearrangement uses TRBV19 and TRBJ1-3; D uncertain. This CDR3 contains 14 residues. Trimming took 2 bases from V and 0 from J, leaving 5 bases between them. Germline V gene lookup returns CDR1 LNHDA and CDR2 SQIVND (reference sequence). This chain's CDR3 is CASSIQVSGNTIYF. CDR3 coding DNA: TGTGCCAGTAGTATACAGGTCTCTGGAAACACCATATATTTT.

This clone was recorded only once. This CDR3 reads CASSQERQGNTGELFF. The CDR3 nucleotides read TGTGCCAGCAGCCAAGAGAGACAGGGGAACACCGGGGAGCTGTTTTTT. The chain links TRBV4-2 to TRBJ2-2; 7 positions agree with TRBD1. Trimming removed 0 bases from V and 1 base from J; junction bases left unmatched: 2. The germline V gene has CDR1 LGHNA and CDR2 YNFKEQ. This CDR3 comprises 16 residues.

This chain joins TRBV4-1 and TRBJ2-7, with 8 bases matching TRBD1. V shed 3 bases, J shed 9 bases, and the junction held 13 bases outside the gene matches. The V gene's germline CDR1 is MGHRA and CDR2 YSYEKL. The CDR3 has 15 residues. The CDR3 loop is CASSHRTGPKVGQYF. DNA for the CDR3: TGCGCCAGCAGCCACCGGACAGGGCCGAAGGTTGGGCAGTACTTC.

This rearrangement joins TRBV5-1 to TRBJ1-5; 11 bases are shared with TRBD1. Germline CDR1 SGHRS, CDR2 YFSETQ. The ends lost 5 bases at V and 5 bases at J; junction bases unmatched: 6. The CDR3 is 15 residues long. The CDR3 is CASRLGQGAYQPQHF. The CDR3 DNA follows: TGCGCCAGCAGGTTAGGACAGGGGGCGTATCAGCCCCAGCATTTT.

The V call is TRBV30, the J call TRBJ1-1, with D uncertain. Trimming left V 2 bases short and J 6 bases short, with 7 bases between. The CDR3 consists of 11 residues. Germline V gene data show CDR1 as GTSNPN and CDR2 as SVGIG (reference sequence). The DNA for the CDR3 is TGTGCCTGGAGTTTGGCAGCTGAAGCTTTCTTT. Its translation is CAWSLAAEAFF.

The CDR3 here is CASTPLGSGEQFF. The CDR3 bases are TGCGCCAGCACCCCTCTAGGGTCGGGTGAGCAGTTCTTC. The chain joins TRBV5-1 to TRBJ2-1; D is uncertain. Germline-derived CDR1 and CDR2 are SGHRS and YFSETQ. Trimming removed 6 bases at V and 9 bases at J, with 16 bases between. The CDR3 is made up of 13 amino acids.

The chain couples TRBV5-6 to TRBJ1-5, with 8 bases identical to TRBD1. The CDR3 has 15 amino acids. CDR1 SGHDT and CDR2 YYEEEE come from the germline V gene. V was clipped by 4 bases and J by 4 bases; unmatched bases: 7. The CDR3 sequence is CASSKKDRVNQPQHF. The CDR3 nucleotides are TGTGCCAGCAGCAAGAAGGACAGGGTTAATCAGCCCCAGCATTTT.

The chain combines TRBV19 with TRBJ2-7, with D perhaps assigned TRBD1 or TRBD2 (5 bases each). Trimming stripped 3 bases from V and 2 bases from J, with 11 bases between. There are 14 residues in the CDR3. Germline values: CDR1 LNHDA, CDR2 SQIVND (reference sequence). This CDR3 reads CASSMGTVTYEQYF. CDR3 DNA: TGTGCCAGTAGTATGGGGACGGTTACCTACGAGCAGTACTTC.

The chain combines TRBV27 with TRBJ2-1; 8 bases agree with TRBD2. Germline loops: CDR1 MNHEY, CDR2 SMNVEV (reference sequence). The CDR3 contains 15 residues. V shed 6 bases, J shed 7 bases, and the junction held 11 bases outside the gene matches. For the CDR3, the DNA is TGTGCCAGCAGCCTTAGCGGGACGGTAGCAAATGAGCAGTTCTTC. This sequence encodes CASSLSGTVANEQFF.

The chain carries TRBV18 and TRBJ2-3; possible D gene TRBD2, 5 bases. CDR3 size: 14 residues. V lost 6 bases and J 0 bases, leaving 10 bases between the germline ends. Germline CDR1 and CDR2: KGHSH and LQKENI. The CDR3, as DNA: TGTGCCAGCTCCCCTGGGAGTAGCACAGATACGCAGTATTTT. It encodes CASSPGSSTDTQYF.

The chain combines TRBV4-3 with TRBJ2-3; possibly TRBD1 for D (5 bases). Germline-derived CDR1 and CDR2 are LGHNA and YSLEER. V dropped 0 bases and J dropped 7 bases, with 17 bases sitting between them. This CDR3 has 16 residues. CDR3 nucleotide sequence: TGCGCCAGCAGCCAAGAATATTCAGGGTCCGTGAATACGCAGTATTTT. It codes for CASSQEYSGSVNTQYF.

The V gene is TRBV5-1, the J gene TRBJ2-7; TRBD1 agrees at 9 bases. J lost 2 bases, V lost 1 base, and 4 bases had no gene match. Germline-derived CDR1 and CDR2 are SGHRS and YFSETQ. This CDR3 spans 15 amino acids. Here the CDR3 DNA reads TGCGCCAGCAGCTTGAAGGACAGGGGCCCCTACGAGCAGTACTTC. It specifies CASSLKDRGPYEQYF.

The gene calls are TRBV9 and TRBJ1-4, with no clear D. The germline CDR1 and CDR2 sequences are SGDLS and YYNGEE. This CDR3 is built from 15 residues. The V and J ends lost 0 bases and 3 bases respectively, with 9 bases between them. The CDR3 DNA sequence: TGTGCCAGCAGCGTAGCGACACCACCTAATGAAAAACTGTTTTTT. This gives the protein CASSVATPPNEKLFF. Full variable domain (rest looked up from reference TRBV9 and TRBJ1-4): DSGVTQTPKHLITATGQRVTLRCSPRSGDLSVYWYQQSLDQGLQFLIQYYNGEERAKGNILERFSAQQFPDLHSELNLSSLELGDSALYFCASSVATPPNEKLFFGSGTQLSVL.

The chain joins TRBV29-1 to TRBJ2-3; tentative D call: TRBD1 (5 bases). Germline loops: CDR1 SQVTM, CDR2 ANQGSEA. Trimming stripped 6 bases from V and 2 bases from J, with 12 bases between. The CDR3 contains 13 residues. In DNA form, the CDR3 reads TGCAGCGTGGGGTCCAGGGACACAGATACGCAGTATTTT. Translating gives CSVGSRDTDTQYF.

This chain joins TRBV28 and TRBJ2-7; D possibly uses TRBD1 or TRBD2 (6 bases each). This CDR3 is 18 amino acids long. Trimming left V 3 bases short and J 2 bases short, with 23 bases between. In germline, CDR1 is MDHEN, CDR2 SYDVKM. CDR3 residues: CASSFPTRGLANPYEQYF. The DNA of the CDR3 is TGTGCCAGCAGTTTCCCCACCCGGGGGCTAGCGAACCCCTACGAGCAGTACTTC.

V is TRBV6-1 and J is TRBJ1-5, with 9 bases fitting TRBD1. The V and J ends lost 5 bases and 3 bases, in that order; junction bases with no gene match: 5. The germline V gene encodes CDR1 MNHNS and CDR2 SASEGT. This CDR3 spans 15 amino acids. CDR3: CASSQDRGVNQPQHF. CDR3 nucleotides: TGTGCCAGCAGTCAAGACAGGGGGGTCAATCAGCCCCAGCATTTT.

V is TRBV7-6 and J is TRBJ2-7, with 8 bases aligning to TRBD2. The length of the CDR3 is 13 residues. V shed 5 bases, J shed 6 bases, and the junction held 6 bases outside the gene matches. From germline, CDR1 is SGHVS and CDR2 FNYEAQ. CDR3 nucleotides: TGTGCCAGCAGCACGGGACTAGTCAGCGAGCAGTACTTC. This codes for CASSTGLVSEQYF. The whole variable domain, filled in from reference TRBV7-6 and TRBJ2-7, reads GAGVSQSPRYKVTKRGQDVALRCDPISGHVSLYWYRQALGQGPEFLTYFNYEAQQDKSGLPNDRFSAERPEGSISTLTIQRTEQRDSAMYRCASSTGLVSEQYFGPGTRLTVT.